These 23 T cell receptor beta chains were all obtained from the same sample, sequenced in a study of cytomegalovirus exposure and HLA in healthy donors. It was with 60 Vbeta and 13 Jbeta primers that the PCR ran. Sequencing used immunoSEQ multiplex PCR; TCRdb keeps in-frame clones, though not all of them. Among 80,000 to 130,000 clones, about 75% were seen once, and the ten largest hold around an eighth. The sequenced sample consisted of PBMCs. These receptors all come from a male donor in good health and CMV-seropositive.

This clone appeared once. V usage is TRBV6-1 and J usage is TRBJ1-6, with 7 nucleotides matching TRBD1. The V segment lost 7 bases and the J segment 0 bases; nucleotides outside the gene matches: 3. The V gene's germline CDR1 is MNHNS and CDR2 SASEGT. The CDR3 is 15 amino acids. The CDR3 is CASTSGGSYNSPLHF. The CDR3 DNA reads TGTGCCAGCACATCAGGGGGCTCCTATAATTCACCCCTCCACTTT.

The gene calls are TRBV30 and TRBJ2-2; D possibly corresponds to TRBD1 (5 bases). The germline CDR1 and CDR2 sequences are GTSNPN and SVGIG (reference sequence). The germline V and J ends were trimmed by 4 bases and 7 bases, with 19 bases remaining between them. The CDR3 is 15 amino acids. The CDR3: CAWTGRSGFGGELFF. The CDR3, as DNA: TGTGCCTGGACAGGGCGATCAGGTTTCGGCGGGGAGCTGTTTTTT. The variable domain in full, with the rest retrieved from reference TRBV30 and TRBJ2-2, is SQTIHQWPATLVQPVGSPLSLECTVEGTSNPNLYWYRQAAGRGLQLLFYSVGIGQISSEVPQNLSASRPQDRQFILSSKKLLLSDSGFYLCAWTGRSGFGGELFFGEGSRLTVL.

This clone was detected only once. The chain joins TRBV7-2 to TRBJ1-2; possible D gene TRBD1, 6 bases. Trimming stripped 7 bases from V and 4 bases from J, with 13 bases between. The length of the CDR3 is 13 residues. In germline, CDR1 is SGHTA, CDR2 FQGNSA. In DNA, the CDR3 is TGTGCCAGCAAAACAGGGAGGGGCTATGGCTACACCTTC. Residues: CASKTGRGYGYTF.

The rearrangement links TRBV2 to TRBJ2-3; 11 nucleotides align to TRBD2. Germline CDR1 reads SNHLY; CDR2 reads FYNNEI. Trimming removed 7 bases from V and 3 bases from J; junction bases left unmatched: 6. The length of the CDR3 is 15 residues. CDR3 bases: TGTGCCAGCATGTTGGGACTAGCGGCAACAGATACGCAGTATTTT. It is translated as CASMLGLAATDTQYF.

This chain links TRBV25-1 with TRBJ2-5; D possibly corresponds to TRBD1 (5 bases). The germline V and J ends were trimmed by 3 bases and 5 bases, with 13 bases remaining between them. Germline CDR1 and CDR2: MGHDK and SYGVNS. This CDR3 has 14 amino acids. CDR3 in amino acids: CASSDQGLGETQYF. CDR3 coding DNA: TGTGCCAGCAGTGATCAGGGCCTGGGGGAGACCCAGTACTTC.

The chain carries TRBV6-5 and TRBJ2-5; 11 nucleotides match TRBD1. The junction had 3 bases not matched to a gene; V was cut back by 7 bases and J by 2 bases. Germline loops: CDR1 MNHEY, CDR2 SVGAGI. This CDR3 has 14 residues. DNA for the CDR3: TGTGCCAGCAATAGGGACAGGGGGCAAGAGACCCAGTACTTC. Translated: CASNRDRGQETQYF.

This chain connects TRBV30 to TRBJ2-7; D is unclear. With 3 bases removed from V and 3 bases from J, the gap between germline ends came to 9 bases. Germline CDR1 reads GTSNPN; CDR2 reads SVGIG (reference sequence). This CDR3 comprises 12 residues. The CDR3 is CAWRRNVYEQYF. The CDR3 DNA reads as TGTGCCTGGAGGAGGAATGTCTACGAGCAGTACTTC. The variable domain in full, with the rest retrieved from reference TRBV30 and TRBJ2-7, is SQTIHQWPATLVQPVGSPLSLECTVEGTSNPNLYWYRQAAGRGLQLLFYSVGIGQISSEVPQNLSASRPQDRQFILSSKKLLLSDSGFYLCAWRRNVYEQYFGPGTRLTVT.

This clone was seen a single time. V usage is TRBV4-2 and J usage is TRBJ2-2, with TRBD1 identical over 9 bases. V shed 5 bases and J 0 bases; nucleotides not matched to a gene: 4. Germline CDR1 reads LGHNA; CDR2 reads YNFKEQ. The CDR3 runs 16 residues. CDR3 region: CASSSRQGANTGELFF. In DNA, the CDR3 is TGTGCCAGCAGCTCCCGACAGGGGGCGAACACCGGGGAGCTGTTTTTT.

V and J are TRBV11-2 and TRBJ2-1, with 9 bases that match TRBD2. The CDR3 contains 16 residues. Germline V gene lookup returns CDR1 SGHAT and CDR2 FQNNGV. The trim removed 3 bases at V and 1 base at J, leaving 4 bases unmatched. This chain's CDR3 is CASSFGGGASYNEQFF. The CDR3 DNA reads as TGTGCCAGCAGCTTCGGCGGGGGGGCTTCCTACAATGAGCAGTTCTTC.

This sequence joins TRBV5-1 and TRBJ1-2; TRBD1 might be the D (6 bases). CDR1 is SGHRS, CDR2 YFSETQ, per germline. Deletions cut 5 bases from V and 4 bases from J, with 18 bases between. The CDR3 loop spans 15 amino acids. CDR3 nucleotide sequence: TGCGCCAGCAGGCTTAACCCAGGGGAAAGCTATGGCTACACCTTC. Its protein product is CASRLNPGESYGYTF.

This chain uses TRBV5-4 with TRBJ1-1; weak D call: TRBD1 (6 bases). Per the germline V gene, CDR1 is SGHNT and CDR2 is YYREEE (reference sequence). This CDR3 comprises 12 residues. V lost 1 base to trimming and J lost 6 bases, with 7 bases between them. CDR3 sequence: CASSLQGSEAFF. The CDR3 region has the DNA TGTGCCAGCAGCTTGCAGGGGTCTGAAGCTTTCTTT. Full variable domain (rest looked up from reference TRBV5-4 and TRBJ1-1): ETGVTQSPTHLIKTRGQQVTLRCSSQSGHNTVSWYQQALGQGPQFIFQYYREEENGRGNFPPRFSGLQFPNYSSELNVNALELDDSALYLCASSLQGSEAFFGQGTRLTVV.

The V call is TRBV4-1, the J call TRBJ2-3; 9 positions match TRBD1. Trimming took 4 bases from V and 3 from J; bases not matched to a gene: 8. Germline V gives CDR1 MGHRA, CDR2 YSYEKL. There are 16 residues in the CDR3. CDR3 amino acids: CASSRRQGGITDTQYF. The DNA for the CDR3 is TGCGCCAGCAGCCGCAGACAGGGGGGGATTACAGATACGCAGTATTTT.

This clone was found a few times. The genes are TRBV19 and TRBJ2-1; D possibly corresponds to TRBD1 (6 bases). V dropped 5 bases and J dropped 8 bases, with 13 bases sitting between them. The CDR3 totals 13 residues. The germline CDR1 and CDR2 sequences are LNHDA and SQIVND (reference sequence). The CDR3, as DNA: TGTGCCAGTAGTCCGTCACAGGGTTATGAGCAGTTCTTC. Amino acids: CASSPSQGYEQFF.

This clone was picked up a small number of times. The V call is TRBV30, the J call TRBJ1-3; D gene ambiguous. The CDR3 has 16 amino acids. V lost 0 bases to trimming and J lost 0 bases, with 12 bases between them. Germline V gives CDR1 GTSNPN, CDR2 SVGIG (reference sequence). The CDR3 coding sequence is TGTGCCTGGAGTGTACCAGGAGGCCACTCTGGAAACACCATATATTTT. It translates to CAWSVPGGHSGNTIYF.

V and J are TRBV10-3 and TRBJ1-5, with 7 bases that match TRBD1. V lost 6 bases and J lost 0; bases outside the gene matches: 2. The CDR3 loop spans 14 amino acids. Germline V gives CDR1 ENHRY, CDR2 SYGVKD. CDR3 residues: CAIRGQYSNQPQHF. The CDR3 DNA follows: TGTGCCATCAGGGGACAGTATAGCAATCAGCCCCAGCATTTT.

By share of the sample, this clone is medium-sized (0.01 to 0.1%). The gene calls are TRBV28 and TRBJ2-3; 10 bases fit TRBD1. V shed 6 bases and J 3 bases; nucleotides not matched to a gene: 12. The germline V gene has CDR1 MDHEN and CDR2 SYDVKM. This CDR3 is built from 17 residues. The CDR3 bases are TGTGCCAGCAGAGGACAGGGGGTCCACCTTGGAACAGATACGCAGTATTTT. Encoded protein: CASRGQGVHLGTDTQYF.

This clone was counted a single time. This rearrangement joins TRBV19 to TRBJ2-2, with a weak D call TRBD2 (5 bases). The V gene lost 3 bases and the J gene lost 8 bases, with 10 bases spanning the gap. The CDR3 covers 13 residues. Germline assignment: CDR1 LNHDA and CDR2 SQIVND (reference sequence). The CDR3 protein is CASSITGVGELFF. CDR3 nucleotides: TGTGCCAGTAGTATCACCGGGGTAGGGGAGCTGTTTTTT.

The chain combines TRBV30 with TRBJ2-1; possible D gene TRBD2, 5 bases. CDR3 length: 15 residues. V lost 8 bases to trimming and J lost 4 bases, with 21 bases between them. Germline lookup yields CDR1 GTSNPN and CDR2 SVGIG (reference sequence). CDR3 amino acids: CALEEAGGPYNEQFF. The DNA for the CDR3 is TGTGCCCTGGAGGAGGCTGGTGGGCCATACAATGAGCAGTTCTTC.

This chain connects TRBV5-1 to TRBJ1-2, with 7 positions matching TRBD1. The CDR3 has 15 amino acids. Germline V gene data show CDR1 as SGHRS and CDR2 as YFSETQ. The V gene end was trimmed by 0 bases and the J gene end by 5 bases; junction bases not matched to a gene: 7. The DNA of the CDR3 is TGCGCCAGCAGCTTGGGAGGGGGCGCCTCATATGGCTACACCTTC. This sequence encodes CASSLGGGASYGYTF.

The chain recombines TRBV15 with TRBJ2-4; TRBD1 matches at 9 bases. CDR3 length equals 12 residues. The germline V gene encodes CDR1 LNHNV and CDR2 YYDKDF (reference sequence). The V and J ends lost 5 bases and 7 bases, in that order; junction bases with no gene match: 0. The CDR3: CATSGQGNIQYF. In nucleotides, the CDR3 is TGTGCCACCAGCGGACAGGGGAACATTCAGTACTTC.

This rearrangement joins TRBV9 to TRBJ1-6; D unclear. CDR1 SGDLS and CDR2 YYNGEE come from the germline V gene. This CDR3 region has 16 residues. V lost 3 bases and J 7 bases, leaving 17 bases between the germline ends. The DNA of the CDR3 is TGTGCCAGCAGCGCCCCAGGCGAGGGTTTCAATTCACCCCTCCACTTT. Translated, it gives CASSAPGEGFNSPLHF.

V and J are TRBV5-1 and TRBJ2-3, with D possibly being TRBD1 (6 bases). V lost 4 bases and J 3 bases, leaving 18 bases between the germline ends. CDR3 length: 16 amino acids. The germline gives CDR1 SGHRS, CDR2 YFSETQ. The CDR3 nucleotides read TGCGCCAGCAGCGCGAACGACAGGACCAAAACAGATACGCAGTATTTT. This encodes CASSANDRTKTDTQYF.

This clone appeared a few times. The CDR3 region has the DNA TGCGCCAGCAGTGAGGGCCGGGGGATGAACACTGAAGCTTTCTTT. Protein product: CASSEGRGMNTEAFF. The chain combines TRBV10-2 with TRBJ1-1; perhaps TRBD1 as D (5 bases). CDR1 and CDR2 (germline): WSHSY, SAAADI. This CDR3 has 15 amino acids. Trimming took off 2 bases at V and 0 bases at J, with 10 bases between the two ends.